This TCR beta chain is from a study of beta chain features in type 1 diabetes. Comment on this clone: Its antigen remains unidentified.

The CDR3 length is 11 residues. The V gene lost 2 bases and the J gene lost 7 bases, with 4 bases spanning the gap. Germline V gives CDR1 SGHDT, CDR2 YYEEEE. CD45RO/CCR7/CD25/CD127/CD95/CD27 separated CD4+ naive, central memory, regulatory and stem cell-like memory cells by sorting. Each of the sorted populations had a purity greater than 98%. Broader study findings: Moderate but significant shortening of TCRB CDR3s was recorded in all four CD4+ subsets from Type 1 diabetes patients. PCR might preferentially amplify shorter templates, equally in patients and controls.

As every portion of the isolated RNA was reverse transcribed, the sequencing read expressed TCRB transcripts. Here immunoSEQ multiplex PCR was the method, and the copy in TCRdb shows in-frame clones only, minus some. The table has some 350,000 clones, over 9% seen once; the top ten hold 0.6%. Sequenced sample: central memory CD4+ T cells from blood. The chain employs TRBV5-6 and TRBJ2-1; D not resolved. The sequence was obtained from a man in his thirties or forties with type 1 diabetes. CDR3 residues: CASSLSNEQFF. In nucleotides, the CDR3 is TGTGCCAGCAGCTTATCTAATGAGCAGTTCTTC.